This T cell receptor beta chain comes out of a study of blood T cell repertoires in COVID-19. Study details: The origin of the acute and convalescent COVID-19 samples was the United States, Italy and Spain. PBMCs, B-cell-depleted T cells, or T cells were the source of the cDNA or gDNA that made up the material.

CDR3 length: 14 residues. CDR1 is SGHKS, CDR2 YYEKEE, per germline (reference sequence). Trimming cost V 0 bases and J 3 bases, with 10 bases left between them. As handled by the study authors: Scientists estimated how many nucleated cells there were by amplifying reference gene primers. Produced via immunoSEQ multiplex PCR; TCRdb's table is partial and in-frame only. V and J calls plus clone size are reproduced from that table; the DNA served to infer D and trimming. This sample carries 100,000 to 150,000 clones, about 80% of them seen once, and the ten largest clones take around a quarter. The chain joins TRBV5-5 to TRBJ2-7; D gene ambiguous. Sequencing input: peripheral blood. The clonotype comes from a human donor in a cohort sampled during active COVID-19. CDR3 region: CASSLVAVIYEQYF. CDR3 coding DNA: TGTGCCAGCAGCTTGGTCGCAGTTATCTACGAGCAGTACTTC.